These T cell receptor beta chains were read from a single sample in a study of blood T cell repertoires in COVID-19. Here immunoSEQ multiplex PCR was the method, and the copy in TCRdb shows in-frame clones only, minus some. The repertoire consists of about 54,000 clones, with approximately 80% occurring once and the leading ten covering over 4%. Sequencing used peripheral blood. All receptors come from a woman in her fifties or sixties with acute or convalescent COVID-19. The CDR3 runs from the conserved cysteine through the conserved F or W. Each record gives: D gene, clone size, J gene, V gene, CDR3 DNA, CDR3 protein. A D gene is named only where the DNA matches it firmly. Rows give clone size only sometimes, using once, few, many, or a class for an expanded clone.

D gene: TRBD1
clone size: -
J gene: TRBJ1-5
V gene: TRBV30
CDR3 DNA: TGTGCCTGGAGTCGGGGACAGGGGGCGCGAGGTCAGCCCCAGCATTTT
CDR3 protein: CAWSRGQGARGQPQHF

D gene: TRBD1
clone size: -
J gene: TRBJ2-7
V gene: TRBV3-1/TRBV3-2
CDR3 DNA: TGTGCCAGCAGCATCTTTGGACAGGGAACCTACGAGCAGTACTTC
CDR3 protein: CASSIFGQGTYEQYF

D gene: -
clone size: -
J gene: TRBJ2-1
V gene: TRBV29-1
CDR3 DNA: TGCAGCGCAACGCGCGGGACCGACTTCTACAATGAGCAGTTCTTC
CDR3 protein: CSATRGTDFYNEQFF

D gene: -
clone size: -
J gene: TRBJ1-6
V gene: TRBV2
CDR3 DNA: TGTGCCAGCAGTACTAACGGGAATTCACCCCTCCACTTT
CDR3 protein: CASSTNGNSPLHF

D gene: -
clone size: -
J gene: TRBJ1-1
V gene: TRBV4-2
CDR3 DNA: TGTGCCAGCAGCCAACCTGGACAGCGTGGGACTGAAGCTTTCTTT
CDR3 protein: CASSQPGQRGTEAFF

D gene: -
clone size: -
J gene: TRBJ2-3
V gene: TRBV25-1
CDR3 DNA: TGTGCCAGCAGTGAAGGAGGAGATACGCAGTATTTT
CDR3 protein: CASSEGGDTQYF

D gene: -
clone size: once
J gene: TRBJ1-5
V gene: TRBV18
CDR3 DNA: TGTGCCAGCTCACCAGCAGGGGCAGGTATGAGGGCCCAGCATTTT
CDR3 protein: CASSPAGAGMRAQHF

D gene: TRBD1
clone size: -
J gene: TRBJ2-7
V gene: TRBV7-8
CDR3 DNA: TGTGCCAGCAGCTTAGGGACAGGGGTGGTCCACTACGAGCAGTACTTC
CDR3 protein: CASSLGTGVVHYEQYF

D gene: -
clone size: -
J gene: TRBJ2-3
V gene: TRBV7-3
CDR3 DNA: TGTGCCAGCAGCTTCGATCAGGCGCCCCCCTGGTATTTT
CDR3 protein: CASSFDQAPPWYF

D gene: TRBD1
clone size: -
J gene: TRBJ2-3
V gene: TRBV29-1
CDR3 DNA: TGCAGCGTCGACAGGGGGGCAGATACGCAGTATTTT
CDR3 protein: CSVDRGADTQYF

D gene: -
clone size: few
J gene: TRBJ1-6
V gene: TRBV12-3/TRBV12-4
CDR3 DNA: TGTGCCAGCAGTGGCAGGGGAAATTCACCCCTCCACTTT
CDR3 protein: CASSGRGNSPLHF

D gene: -
clone size: once
J gene: TRBJ1-1
V gene: TRBV2
CDR3 DNA: TGTGCCAGCAGCTCTCAGGGGAACACTGAAGCTTTCTTT
CDR3 protein: CASSSQGNTEAFF

D gene: TRBD2
clone size: -
J gene: TRBJ2-1
V gene: TRBV5-1
CDR3 DNA: TGCGCCAGCAGCTTGGGGGCAAGCGGGAGGGCCGGGAATGAGCAGTTCTTC
CDR3 protein: CASSLGASGRAGNEQFF

D gene: TRBD1
clone size: -
J gene: TRBJ2-2
V gene: TRBV28
CDR3 DNA: TGTGCCACCGAGGGACGGGACAGGGGATTCGGGGAGCTGTTTTTT
CDR3 protein: CATEGRDRGFGELFF

D gene: -
clone size: -
J gene: TRBJ1-4
V gene: TRBV18
CDR3 DNA: TGTGCCAGCTCACCACGGGGGGGTGCCCCCACATTAAATGAAAAACTGTTTTTT
CDR3 protein: CASSPRGGAPTLNEKLFF

D gene: TRBD1
clone size: -
J gene: TRBJ1-2
V gene: TRBV15
CDR3 DNA: TGTGCCACCAGCGAAGGACAGGCCTATGGCTACACCTTC
CDR3 protein: CATSEGQAYGYTF

D gene: TRBD2
clone size: once
J gene: TRBJ2-2
V gene: TRBV11-2
CDR3 DNA: TGTGCCAGCAGCTTAGTAGTTAGCGGGGGATATGACACCGGGGAGCTGTTTTTT
CDR3 protein: CASSLVVSGGYDTGELFF

D gene: -
clone size: -
J gene: TRBJ2-7
V gene: TRBV7-8
CDR3 DNA: TGTGCCAGCAGCCCCCTCCGGTCCCCTTTCTACGAGCAGTACTTC
CDR3 protein: CASSPLRSPFYEQYF

D gene: TRBD1
clone size: -
J gene: TRBJ2-1
V gene: TRBV11-2
CDR3 DNA: TGTGCCAGCAGCCGACGGACAGGTAACAATGAGCAGTTCTTC
CDR3 protein: CASSRRTGNNEQFF

D gene: -
clone size: -
J gene: TRBJ1-1
V gene: TRBV19
CDR3 DNA: TGTGCCAGTAGTACCACGGGGAGGGGTAATACGAACACTGAAGCTTTCTTT
CDR3 protein: CASSTTGRGNTNTEAFF

D gene: TRBD1
clone size: -
J gene: TRBJ2-7
V gene: TRBV27
CDR3 DNA: TGTGCCAGCAGGACAGGGATGGGGGAGCAGTACTTC
CDR3 protein: CASRTGMGEQYF

D gene: -
clone size: -
J gene: TRBJ2-7
V gene: TRBV5-1
CDR3 DNA: TGCGCCAGCAGCTCCCGACAGCCACCCTACGAGCAGTACTTC
CDR3 protein: CASSSRQPPYEQYF

D gene: -
clone size: -
J gene: TRBJ2-2
V gene: TRBV19
CDR3 DNA: TGTGCCAGTAGAAACGGGGACATTGGAACCGGGGAGCTGTTTTTT
CDR3 protein: CASRNGDIGTGELFF

D gene: TRBD1
clone size: -
J gene: TRBJ1-3
V gene: TRBV5-1
CDR3 DNA: TGCGCCAGCAGCCCCACTGGACAGGTTAGAACTGGAAACACCATATATTTT
CDR3 protein: CASSPTGQVRTGNTIYF

D gene: TRBD2
clone size: -
J gene: TRBJ2-5
V gene: TRBV19
CDR3 DNA: TGTGCCAGTAGTCCGGGACTAGCGGGAGACCGGGAGACCCAGTACTTC
CDR3 protein: CASSPGLAGDRETQYF

D gene: -
clone size: -
J gene: TRBJ1-3
V gene: TRBV14
CDR3 DNA: TGTGCCAGCAGCCGAAGGACTACTGGAAACACCATATATTTT
CDR3 protein: CASSRRTTGNTIYF

D gene: -
clone size: -
J gene: TRBJ2-2
V gene: TRBV2
CDR3 DNA: TGTGCCAGCAGTGATTTCGGGGGTGGCACCGGGGAGCTGTTTTTT
CDR3 protein: CASSDFGGGTGELFF

D gene: TRBD1
clone size: -
J gene: TRBJ2-7
V gene: TRBV3-1/TRBV3-2
CDR3 DNA: TGTGCCAGCAGCCCCGGACAGGGACCCTACGAGCAGTACTTC
CDR3 protein: CASSPGQGPYEQYF

D gene: -
clone size: -
J gene: TRBJ1-5
V gene: TRBV4-1
CDR3 DNA: TGCGCCAGCACCCCTCTCCCAACGCCCTCCTTGACAGAACCGTATAGCAATCAGCCCCAGCATTTT
CDR3 protein: CASTPLPTPSLTEPYSNQPQHF

D gene: TRBD1
clone size: once
J gene: TRBJ1-3
V gene: TRBV3-1/TRBV3-2
CDR3 DNA: TGTGCCACCAGCCGGGTGGCAGGGGGGTCCGGATCTGGAAACACCATATATTTT
CDR3 protein: CATSRVAGGSGSGNTIYF

D gene: -
clone size: -
J gene: TRBJ1-5
V gene: TRBV2
CDR3 DNA: TGTGCCAGCAGGAAGACGGGGGATCAGCCCCAGCATTTT
CDR3 protein: CASRKTGDQPQHF

D gene: -
clone size: -
J gene: TRBJ1-2
V gene: TRBV30
CDR3 DNA: TGTGCCTGGAGTGTTTCCTTTTACTATGGCTACACCTTC
CDR3 protein: CAWSVSFYYGYTF

D gene: -
clone size: -
J gene: TRBJ1-6
V gene: TRBV7-3
CDR3 DNA: TGTGCCAGCAGCTTCGGGACTAATAATTCACCCCTCCACTTT
CDR3 protein: CASSFGTNNSPLHF

D gene: TRBD1
clone size: -
J gene: TRBJ2-1
V gene: TRBV4-1
CDR3 DNA: TGCGCCAGCAGCCATGGCGACAGGGCGCTTGAGCAGTTCTTC
CDR3 protein: CASSHGDRALEQFF

D gene: -
clone size: -
J gene: TRBJ1-6
V gene: TRBV6-1
CDR3 DNA: TGTGCCAGCAGTGGCGGCCCGTACGAGAGCTCCTATAATTCACCCCTCCACTTT
CDR3 protein: CASSGGPYESSYNSPLHF

D gene: -
clone size: once
J gene: TRBJ2-7
V gene: TRBV29-1
CDR3 DNA: TGCAGCGTTGTACAGGTCAAAACCTACGAGCAGTACTTC
CDR3 protein: CSVVQVKTYEQYF